Below, 19 T cell receptor beta chains from the same sample are listed, as sequenced in a study of T cell responses to AZD1222 COVID-19 vaccine. Data came from immunoSEQ multiplex PCR; TCRdb stores just in-frame clones and leaves some out. The sample carries tens of thousands of clones, roughly 84% recorded once. The starting material was peripheral blood, obtained on day 0 of AZD1222 vaccination. These receptor sequences come from an adult in good health.

The chain employs TRBV28 and TRBJ1-4; TRBD1 is a possible D gene (5 bases). With 11 bases removed from V and 5 bases from J, the gap between germline ends came to 15 bases. This CDR3 has 13 residues. The germline V gene has CDR1 MDHEN and CDR2 SYDVKM. Here the CDR3 DNA reads TGTGCCGGCGCAGGGCAGGGCAATGAAAAACTGTTTTTT. Encoded protein: CAGAGQGNEKLFF.

The rearrangement links TRBV28 to TRBJ2-2, with a possible D match to TRBD1 (6 bases). This CDR3 spans 14 amino acids. The germline gives CDR1 MDHEN, CDR2 SYDVKM. The V end was cut by 10 bases, the J end by 4 bases, with 16 bases between. CDR3 sequence (DNA): TGTGCCACCCTGGGACAATGGTTCACCGGGGAGCTGTTTTTT. Translated: CATLGQWFTGELFF.

V usage is TRBV27 and J usage is TRBJ1-4, with D unclear. CDR1 MNHEY and CDR2 SMNVEV come from the germline V gene (reference sequence). The CDR3 is made up of 17 amino acids. Trimming removed 5 bases from V and 0 bases from J, with 16 bases in between. This chain's CDR3 is CASSVRGLGATNEKLFF. CDR3 bases: TGTGCCAGCAGTGTCCGAGGCCTGGGAGCAACTAATGAAAAACTGTTTTTT.

This rearrangement joins TRBV4-3 to TRBJ2-3, with D perhaps matching TRBD2 (7 bases). The CDR3 has 18 residues. Deletions cut 0 bases from V and 0 bases from J, with 16 bases between. Germline assignment: CDR1 LGHNA and CDR2 YSLEER. The CDR3 spells CASSQDGGAPFSTDTQYF. CDR3 nucleotide sequence: TGCGCCAGCAGCCAAGATGGGGGGGCACCGTTCAGCACAGATACGCAGTATTTT.

On this clone itself: One end of the junction varies from germline; a read error may be responsible. The chain has TRBV2 and TRBJ2-3; D is unclear. Germline lookup yields CDR1 SNHLY and CDR2 FYNNEI. The CDR3 has 14 amino acids. CDR3 region: CASREVTSGDTQYF. In nucleotides, the CDR3 is TGTGCCAGCAGGGAAGTTACCTCCGGAGATACGCAGTATTTT.

The rearrangement uses TRBV27 and TRBJ2-2; no reliable D call. V dropped 0 bases and J dropped 0 bases, with 14 bases sitting between them. From germline, CDR1 is MNHEY and CDR2 SMNVEV (reference sequence). The CDR3 totals 18 residues. The CDR3 region is CASSLSTIAATNTGELFF. CDR3 DNA: TGTGCCAGCAGTTTATCCACGATAGCAGCAACGAACACCGGGGAGCTGTTTTTT.

This clone has just one count. J is TRBJ1-1 and V is TRBV5-4; D remains ambiguous. CDR3 length equals 11 residues. Germline V gene data show CDR1 as SGHNT and CDR2 as YYREEE (reference sequence). The V gene lost 3 bases and the J gene lost 2 bases, with 2 bases spanning the gap. The DNA for the CDR3 is TGTGCCAGCAGCTCCAACACTGAAGCTTTCTTT. It translates to CASSSNTEAFF.

The chain is built from TRBV19 and TRBJ1-4, with D uncertain. Germline CDR1 and CDR2: LNHDA and SQIVND (reference sequence). V was pared by 5 bases and J by 0 bases, with 7 bases between. CDR3 size: 14 residues. This chain's CDR3 is CASSPRTTNEKLFF. For the CDR3, the DNA is TGTGCCAGTAGTCCCCGGACAACTAATGAAAAACTGTTTTTT. The full variable domain, rest sourced from reference TRBV19 and TRBJ1-4, is DGGITQSPKYLFRKEGQNVTLSCEQNLNHDAMYWYRQDPGQGLRLIYYSQIVNDFQKGDIAEGYSVSREKKESFPLTVTSAQKNPTAFYLCASSPRTTNEKLFFGSGTQLSVL.

The J gene is TRBJ1-2, the V gene TRBV6-2 or TRBV6-3; D is unresolved. Between the trimmed V and J ends, which lost 6 bases and 6 bases, there was a span of 8 bases. The V gene's germline CDR1 is MNHEY and CDR2 SVGEGT. The CDR3 extends over 11 amino acids. DNA for the CDR3: TGTGCCAGCAGCCGCATTGATGGCTACACCTTC. Translated, it gives CASSRIDGYTF.

This clone is a singleton in its sample. The rearrangement joins TRBV27 to TRBJ1-6; no firm D call. Germline loops: CDR1 MNHEY, CDR2 SMNVEV (reference sequence). Trimming removed 5 bases from V and 4 bases from J, with 12 bases in between. CDR3 length: 15 residues. CDR3 loop: CASSPLASYNSPLHF. The CDR3 nucleotides read TGTGCCAGCAGTCCCCTGGCGTCATATAATTCACCCCTCCACTTT.

The chain employs TRBV5-1 and TRBJ2-2, with TRBD1 identical over 8 bases. Per germline, CDR1 SGHRS and CDR2 YFSETQ. CDR3 length: 15 amino acids. V shed 2 bases, J shed 2 bases, and the junction held 2 bases outside the gene matches. The CDR3 here is CASSLDRGNTGELFF. The CDR3 coding sequence is TGCGCCAGCAGCTTAGACAGGGGAAACACCGGGGAGCTGTTTTTT.

J is TRBJ2-5 and V is TRBV9; TRBD2 matches at 12 bases. Germline CDR1 is SGDLS and CDR2 is YYNGEE. V lost 0 bases and J lost 3; bases outside the gene matches: 3. The CDR3 is made up of 16 amino acids. The CDR3 spells CASSVASSGGEETQYF. The DNA of the CDR3 is TGTGCCAGCAGCGTAGCATCTAGCGGGGGGGAAGAGACCCAGTACTTC.

A single count supports this clone. The chain couples TRBV14 to TRBJ2-7; D gene uncertain. This CDR3 comprises 14 residues. Trimming took 4 bases from V and 5 from J, leaving 15 bases between them. The germline CDR1 and CDR2 sequences are SGHDN and FVKESK. CDR3: CASSPWIQADEQYF. For the CDR3, the DNA is TGTGCCAGCAGCCCTTGGATCCAGGCGGACGAGCAGTACTTC. The full variable domain, its missing parts supplied by reference TRBV14 and TRBJ2-7, is EAGVTQFPSHSVIEKGQTVTLRCDPISGHDNLYWYRRVMGKEIKFLLHFVKESKQDESGMPNNRFLAERTGGTYSTLKVQPAELEDSGVYFCASSPWIQADEQYFGPGTRLTVT.

The chain is built from TRBV5-1 and TRBJ2-3, with D perhaps assigned TRBD1 or TRBD2 (6 bases each). Germline V gives CDR1 SGHRS, CDR2 YFSETQ. The CDR3 sequence is 14 residues long. V lost 2 bases and J lost 2, with 9 bases in between. CDR3 region: CASSFGGPTDTQYF. The CDR3 DNA is TGCGCCAGCAGCTTTGGGGGGCCCACAGATACGCAGTATTTT.

The genes are TRBV7-9 and TRBJ2-3, with a weak D call TRBD1 (6 bases). Germline CDR1 SEHNR, CDR2 FQNEAQ (reference sequence). The CDR3 has 15 residues. The V and J ends lost 5 bases and 0 bases respectively, with 12 bases between them. CDR3 sequence: CASSRQATSTDTQYF. CDR3 sequence (DNA): TGTGCCAGCAGCAGACAGGCTACTAGCACAGATACGCAGTATTTT.

The V and J genes are TRBV10-3 and TRBJ1-2; the D is unclear. Per germline, CDR1 ENHRY and CDR2 SYGVKD. CDR3 length: 13 residues. Trimming stripped 2 bases from V and 5 bases from J, with 9 bases between. CDR3 nucleotides: TGTGCCATCAGTGAGCCGGGCAAATATGGCTACACCTTC. Its translation is CAISEPGKYGYTF.

The J gene is TRBJ2-6, the V gene TRBV5-4; the D is unclear. The CDR3 covers 15 residues. The germline gives CDR1 SGHNT, CDR2 YYREEE (reference sequence). V was shortened by 0 bases and J by 0 bases, with 4 bases between the two germline ends. The DNA for the CDR3 is TGTGCCAGCAGCTTGGGGGCCTCTGGGGCCAACGTCCTGACTTTC. Translating gives CASSLGASGANVLTF.

In its sample, this clone was seen a few times. The V and J genes are TRBV11-2 and TRBJ1-2; 7 nucleotides match TRBD1. This CDR3 comprises 15 residues. CDR1 SGHAT and CDR2 FQNNGV come from the germline V gene. The J segment lost 4 bases and the V segment lost 5 bases, leaving 10 bases of the junction unmatched. The CDR3: CASSQGQDPVYGYTF. The CDR3 nucleotides read TGTGCCAGCAGCCAAGGACAGGATCCAGTCTATGGCTACACCTTC. The complete variable domain, with remaining parts taken from reference TRBV11-2 and TRBJ1-2, reads EAGVAQSPRYKIIEKRQSVAFWCNPISGHATLYWYQQILGQGPKLLIQFQNNGVVDDSQLPKDRFSAERLKGVDSTLKIQPAKLEDSAVYLCASSQGQDPVYGYTFGSGTRLTVV.

The genes are TRBV3-1 (or the pseudogene TRBV3-2) and TRBJ1-5; D remains unclear. Germline V gene data show CDR1 as LGHDT and CDR2 as YNNKEL (reference sequence). Trimming stripped 2 bases from V and 7 bases from J, with 9 bases between. The CDR3 loop spans 13 amino acids. In nucleotides, the CDR3 is TGTGCCAGCAGCCAAACGGAAAGACAGCCCCAGCATTTT. It is translated as CASSQTERQPQHF.